The TCR beta chain under discussion was sequenced for a study of blood T cell repertoires in COVID-19. In the study overall: The cDNA or gDNA used as material had been derived from T cells, B-cell-depleted T cells, or PBMCs.

Profiling relied on immunoSEQ multiplex PCR, and the TCRdb table lists in-frame clones only, not all of them. Among 210,000 or so clones listed, 75% to 90% were seen once. Germline V gives CDR1 LNHDA, CDR2 SQIVND (reference sequence). The CDR3 totals 12 residues. Trimming took 6 bases from V and 5 from J, leaving 10 bases between them. Sequencing input: peripheral blood. The V call is TRBV19, the J call TRBJ2-5, with D perhaps matching TRBD2 (6 bases). This TCR was recovered from a human donor in a cohort sampled during active COVID-19. CDR3 loop: CASRRRGETQYF. DNA for the CDR3: TGTGCCAGTAGGAGGAGGGGTGAGACCCAGTACTTC.